This T cell receptor beta chain originates from a study of blood T cell repertoires in COVID-19. Study-level background: The origin of the acute and convalescent COVID-19 samples was the United States, Italy and Spain. In each case, the material was cDNA or gDNA derived from T cells, B-cell-depleted T cells, or PBMCs.

Germline values: CDR1 SEHNR, CDR2 FQNEAQ (reference sequence). V gave up 2 bases and J gave up 12 bases, with 11 bases separating them. This CDR3 has 13 residues. In the authors' methods: Reference gene primer amplification gave estimated nucleated cell counts. Assay: immunoSEQ multiplex PCR; the TCRdb copy retains only in-frame clones and omits some. V and J calls and clone size come straight from that table; D and trimming were deduced from the DNA. The table lists around 120,000 clones, approximately 79% of them singletons. J is TRBJ1-6 and V is TRBV7-9; D is ambiguous. Sequencing input: peripheral blood. The sequence derives from a man aged 65-85 years with active or convalescent COVID-19. Here the CDR3 reads CASSLIGSGPLHF. In DNA form, the CDR3 reads TGTGCCAGCAGCTTAATAGGGAGTGGACCCCTCCACTTT.